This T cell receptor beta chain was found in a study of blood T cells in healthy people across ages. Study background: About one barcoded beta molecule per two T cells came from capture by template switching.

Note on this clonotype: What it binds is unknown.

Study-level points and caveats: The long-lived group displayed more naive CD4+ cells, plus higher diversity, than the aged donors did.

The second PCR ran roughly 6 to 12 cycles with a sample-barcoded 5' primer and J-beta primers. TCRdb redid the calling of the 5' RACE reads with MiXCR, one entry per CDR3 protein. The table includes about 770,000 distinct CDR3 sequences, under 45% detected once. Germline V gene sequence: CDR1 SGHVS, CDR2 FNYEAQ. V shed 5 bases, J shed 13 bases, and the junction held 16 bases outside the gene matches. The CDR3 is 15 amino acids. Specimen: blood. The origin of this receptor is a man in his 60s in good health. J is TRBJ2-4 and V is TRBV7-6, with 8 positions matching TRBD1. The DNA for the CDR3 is TGTGCCAGCAGCACCACGAGACAGGGGTGGGATGAGCAGTACTTC. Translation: CASSTTRQGWDEQYF.